The 24 T cell receptor beta chains given below trace back to one sample, sequenced in a study of liver allograft versus peripheral blood T cells. For the study at large: Repertoires from peripheral blood of liver transplant recipients were compared with those inside their transplanted livers.

TCRdb fed the reads into MiXCR, producing one record per CDR3 protein. The data hold approximately 11,000 distinct CDR3 sequences, with under 30% observed a single time. All receptors derive from a human patient who had a liver transplant. The graft donor may have contributed some T cells.

By sample share, this clonotype is medium-sized. This chain joins TRBV7-2 and TRBJ1-2; D unresolved. This CDR3 has 14 residues. Per germline, CDR1 SGHTA and CDR2 FQGNSA. V was clipped by 1 base and J by 3 bases, with 9 bases between them. CDR3 sequence: CASSLGAIDYGYTF. The CDR3 nucleotides are TGTGCCAGCAGCTTAGGGGCTATTGACTATGGCTACACCTTC.

The chain combines TRBV12-3 or TRBV12-4 with TRBJ1-4; D not certain. This CDR3 has 15 amino acids. V was clipped by 1 base and J by 8 bases, with 14 bases between them. CDR3 region: CASSLVWVSSEKLFF. The CDR3 nucleotides read TGTGCCAGCAGTTTAGTGTGGGTGTCTAGCGAAAAACTGTTTTTT.

This clonotype was counted only a few times. The chain uses TRBV12-3 or TRBV12-4 and TRBJ1-3, with TRBD1 as a possible D gene (6 bases). This CDR3 has 15 residues. The ends were cut back, 6 bases at V and 1 base at J, with 13 bases in the middle. CDR3 nucleotide sequence: TGTGCCAGCAGCCCCCCCGGACAGTCTGGAAACACCATATATTTT. It translates to CASSPPGQSGNTIYF.

This clonotype was found a few times. This chain connects TRBV7-9 to TRBJ1-2, with D unclear. The V and J ends lost 9 bases and 4 bases respectively, with 18 bases between them. This CDR3 is built from 14 residues. Germline loops: CDR1 SEHNR, CDR2 FQNEAQ (reference sequence). CDR3 amino acids: CASTLRQDFYGYTF. Here the CDR3 DNA reads TGTGCCAGTACCTTAAGGCAAGATTTCTATGGCTACACCTTC. Looking up the rest from reference TRBV7-9 and TRBJ1-2 gives the full variable domain: DTGVSQNPRHKITKRGQNVTFRCDPISEHNRLYWYRQTLGQGPEFLTYFQNEAQLEKSRLLSDRFSAERPKGSFSTLEIQRTEQGDSAMYLCASTLRQDFYGYTFGSGTRLTVV.

This clonotype occurred a few times. The CDR3 DNA follows: TGTGCCAGTAGCCCCCGAGGGGGGGCAGGCTATGGCTACACCTTC. Its translation: CASSPRGGAGYGYTF. The chain links TRBV6-5 to TRBJ1-2; TRBD1 is a possible D gene (6 bases). The CDR3 loop spans 15 amino acids. Germline V gives CDR1 MNHEY, CDR2 SVGAGI. The germline V and J ends were trimmed by 9 bases and 4 bases, with 21 bases remaining between them.

The chain couples TRBV7-4 to TRBJ2-1, with D perhaps being TRBD1 or TRBD2 (5 bases each). The CDR3 totals 15 residues. Germline V CDR1 and CDR2: SGHVT, SQSDAQ. The germline V and J ends were trimmed by 1 base and 15 bases, with 22 bases remaining between them. CDR3 DNA sequence: TGTGCCAGCAGCTTAGGGGGGTGCTGGGCCACACCGAGGTTCTTC. This codes for CASSLGGCWATPRFF.

In its sample, this clonotype was seen once. The chain joins TRBV6-1 to TRBJ1-4; TRBD1 might be the D (5 bases). The germline V gene encodes CDR1 MNHNS and CDR2 SASEGT. This CDR3 is built from 13 residues. Trimming shortened V by 6 bases and J by 7 bases, and 12 bases separated the two germline ends. The CDR3 is CASSRAGPEKLFF. Here the CDR3 DNA reads TGTGCCAGCAGCAGGGCAGGGCCTGAAAAACTGTTTTTT.

This clonotype is categorized as medium-sized. The chain uses TRBV18 and TRBJ2-7; no reliable D call. The V gene lost 0 bases and the J gene lost 6 bases, with 12 bases spanning the gap. Germline V gene lookup returns CDR1 KGHSH and CDR2 LQKENI. The length of the CDR3 is 14 residues. CDR3 amino acids: CASSPPSSYGEQYF. CDR3 DNA: TGTGCCAGCTCACCACCCTCTTCATACGGCGAGCAGTACTTC.

This chain uses TRBV20-1 with TRBJ1-4, with 7 bases identical to TRBD1. The CDR3 extends over 15 amino acids. The V gene end was trimmed by 6 bases and the J gene end by 1 base; junction bases not matched to a gene: 8. The germline gives CDR1 DFQATT, CDR2 SNEGSKA (reference sequence). The CDR3: CSAPDTGETNEKLFF. CDR3 sequence (DNA): TGCAGTGCACCAGATACAGGGGAAACTAATGAAAAACTGTTTTTT.

This clonotype was recorded a few times. The J gene is TRBJ1-6, the V gene TRBV5-4; D unclear. Germline CDR1 SGHNT, CDR2 YYREEE (reference sequence). V was clipped by 1 base and J by 9 bases, with 11 bases between them. The CDR3 loop spans 14 amino acids. The CDR3 DNA follows: TGTGCCAGCAGCTTGCTCCTAAGTGGTTCACCCCTCCACTTT. The encoded protein is CASSLLLSGSPLHF.

Concerning this clonotype: An end of the junction does not agree with germline; a read error may underlie this. The gene calls are TRBV6-1 and TRBJ1-5; D is ambiguous. In germline, CDR1 is MNHNS, CDR2 SASEGT. There are 14 residues in the CDR3. CDR3 in DNA: TGTGCCAGCAGGGAGGGCTCCAGGAATCAGCCCCAGAATTTT. Translated: CASREGSRNQPQNF.

The chain uses TRBV28 and TRBJ2-7; no firm D call. This CDR3 comprises 14 residues. The V gene's germline CDR1 is MDHEN and CDR2 SYDVKM. Trimming shortened V by 1 base and J by 2 bases, and 9 bases separated the two germline ends. CDR3 bases: TGTGCCAGCAGTTTATTCCCACAGACCTACGAGCAGTACTTC. Translating it yields CASSLFPQTYEQYF.

This clonotype was detected a few times. The chain carries TRBV6-1 and TRBJ2-1, with 7 bases aligning to TRBD2. The CDR3 is 14 residues long. Per the germline V gene, CDR1 is MNHNS and CDR2 is SASEGT. V lost 6 bases, J lost 8 bases, and 10 bases stayed unmatched. CDR3 bases: TGTGCCAGCAGACTAGCGCCCACTCTGGATGAGCAGTTCTTC. Amino acids: CASRLAPTLDEQFF.

This clonotype was recorded a few times. J is TRBJ2-7 and V is TRBV5-4, with D unclear. Germline V gene data show CDR1 as SGHNT and CDR2 as YYREEE (reference sequence). CDR3 length: 16 amino acids. V was shortened by 4 bases and J by 1 base, with 18 bases between the two germline ends. CDR3 sequence reads: CASSLPNYWGSYEQYF. DNA of the CDR3: TGTGCCAGCAGCCTCCCTAATTATTGGGGTTCCTACGAGCAGTACTTC.

This clonotype is medium-sized. This sequence joins TRBV27 and TRBJ1-5, with unresolved D. Trimming took 6 bases from V and 5 from J, leaving 14 bases between them. CDR3 length equals 14 residues. Germline-derived CDR1 and CDR2 are MNHEY and SMNVEV (reference sequence). CDR3 protein: CASSSGSLYQPQHF. In DNA form, the CDR3 reads TGTGCCAGCAGCTCCGGGTCCCTTTATCAGCCCCAGCATTTT.

By share, this clonotype counts as medium-sized. The chain links TRBV18 to TRBJ2-1; 8 bases map to TRBD2. This CDR3 is 14 amino acids long. After removal of 4 bases from V and 6 bases from J, the junction contained 5 bases not matched to a gene. CDR1 is KGHSH, CDR2 LQKENI, per germline. The CDR3 loop reads CASSLGLASNEQFF. The CDR3, as DNA: TGTGCCAGCTCACTAGGACTAGCCTCCAATGAGCAGTTCTTC.

V gene TRBV13 combines with J gene TRBJ1-2; D remains ambiguous. Trimming stripped 0 bases from V and 8 bases from J, with 13 bases between. Germline V CDR1 and CDR2: PRHDT, FYEKMQ (reference sequence). The length of the CDR3 is 14 residues. CDR3 residues: CASSLGSSRWGYTF. CDR3 nucleotide sequence: TGTGCCAGCAGCTTAGGCTCCAGTCGATGGGGCTACACCTTC. The whole variable domain, remainder taken from reference TRBV13 and TRBJ1-2, is AAGVIQSPRHLIKEKRETATLKCYPIPRHDTVYWYQQGPGQDPQFLISFYEKMQSDKGSIPDRFSAQQFSDYHSELNMSSLELGDSALYFCASSLGSSRWGYTFGSGTRLTVV.

The chain has TRBV20-1 and TRBJ2-7, with D possibly matching TRBD1 (6 bases). The V end was cut by 2 bases, the J end by 3 bases, with 8 bases between. This CDR3 contains 12 residues. The germline V gene has CDR1 DFQATT and CDR2 SNEGSKA (reference sequence). The DNA for the CDR3 is TGCAGTGCTAGATGGGGACACTACGAGCAGTACTTC. It yields the protein CSARWGHYEQYF.

In this sample, this clonotype turned up a few times. The rearrangement links TRBV7-9 to TRBJ1-2; 7 nucleotides agree with TRBD1. CDR1 and CDR2 from the germline V gene are SEHNR and FQNEAQ (reference sequence). Germline trimming cut 8 bases from V and 6 bases from J; bases unmatched to any gene: 15. The CDR3 is 15 residues long. CDR3 coding DNA: TGTGCCAGCCTTTCTTTTAGGGACAGAGGTAATGGCTACACCTTC. Its protein product is CASLSFRDRGNGYTF.

This clonotype turned up a few times. The chain joins TRBV19 to TRBJ2-7, with D uncertain. V was clipped by 5 bases and J by 5 bases, with 16 bases between them. The CDR3 length is 14 residues. The germline V gene has CDR1 LNHDA and CDR2 SQIVND (reference sequence). Here the CDR3 reads CASSSVTRSHEQYF. The DNA for the CDR3 is TGTGCCAGTAGTTCCGTAACCCGATCCCACGAGCAGTACTTC.

The chain has TRBV20-1 and TRBJ2-7, with TRBD1 as a possible D gene (6 bases). This CDR3 contains 14 residues. CDR1 is DFQATT and CDR2 is SNEGSKA in the germline V gene (reference sequence). The V end lost 4 bases, the J end lost 9 bases, and 22 bases lay between the germline ends. The CDR3 sequence is CSANKGEWPPGQYF. DNA of the CDR3: TGCAGTGCTAATAAGGGGGAATGGCCCCCCGGGCAGTACTTC.

This sequence joins TRBV6-1 and TRBJ2-5; no clear D gene. Germline CDR1 and CDR2: MNHNS and SASEGT. Trimming took off 0 bases at V and 2 bases at J, with 7 bases between the two ends. This CDR3 spans 14 amino acids. The DNA for the CDR3 is TGTGCCAGCAGTGAAGCCTCCCCGCAAGAGACCCAGTACTTC. This translates into CASSEASPQETQYF.

This clonotype occurred a few times. The V gene is TRBV12-3 or TRBV12-4, the J gene TRBJ1-2; D is unresolved. V was shortened by 7 bases and J by 4 bases, with 10 bases between the two germline ends. This CDR3 spans 12 amino acids. CDR3 sequence (DNA): TGTGCCAGCACGAGTCACCGCTATGGCTACACCTTC. Protein product: CASTSHRYGYTF.

V is TRBV30 and J is TRBJ2-3; D not certain. The germline gives CDR1 GTSNPN, CDR2 SVGIG (reference sequence). V was cut by 2 bases and J by 2 bases, with 2 bases left in between. The CDR3 is made up of 11 amino acids. CDR3: CAWSTTDTQYF. The DNA for the CDR3 is TGTGCCTGGAGTACCACAGATACGCAGTATTTT.